Listed below are T cell receptor beta chains from one sample, sequenced in a study of cytomegalovirus exposure and HLA in healthy donors. Generated by immunoSEQ multiplex PCR, the TCRdb table keeps only in-frame clones and is missing some. The top ten clones hold approximately 15% of a sample with about 14,000 clones, about 60% of them seen once. The specimen was PBMCs. These receptors came from a woman aged 45-65 years in good health and CMV-seropositive. The CDR3 runs from the conserved cysteine through the conserved F or W. The D gene is left open where the match is weak. Clone size, where shown, is once, few, many, or a class for clones that have expanded.

TRBJ2-7	TRBD1	TRBV29-1	few	CSVSWTGPYEQYF	TGCAGCGTGAGTTGGACAGGGCCCTACGAGCAGTACTTC
TRBJ2-7	TRBD1	TRBV7-3	.	CASRPTGNEQYF	TGTGCCAGCAGACCGACAGGGAACGAGCAGTACTTC
TRBJ2-5	TRBD1	TRBV10-3	.	CAIAYRGEETQYF	TGTGCCATCGCTTACAGGGGCGAGGAGACCCAGTACTTC
TRBJ1-2	.	TRBV20-1	.	CSATTPNGYTF	TGCAGTGCTACCACCCCTAATGGCTACACCTTC
TRBJ1-4	.	TRBV6-1	.	CASRATNEKLFF	TGTGCCAGCCGCGCGACTAATGAAAAACTGTTTTTT
TRBJ2-1	TRBD2	TRBV25-1	.	CASSETTSGSNEQFF	TGTGCCAGCAGTGAAACGACTAGCGGTAGCAATGAGCAGTTCTTC
TRBJ2-7	.	TRBV28	few	CASSRDYEQYF	TGTGCCAGCAGTCGCGATTACGAGCAGTACTTC
TRBJ1-5	.	TRBV18	once	CATSLGEGNQPQHF	TGTGCCACCTCCCTCGGGGAAGGCAATCAGCCCCAGCATTTT
TRBJ1-3	.	TRBV4-1	few	CASSQGPWSGNTIYF	TGCGCCAGCAGCCAAGGGCCCTGGTCAGGAAACACCATATATTTT
TRBJ2-3	TRBD1	TRBV7-8	.	CASSYSGTGVDTQYF	TGTGCCAGCAGCTACTCCGGGACAGGGGTCGATACGCAGTATTTT
TRBJ2-7	TRBD2	TRBV14	few	CASSPKREGRIKQYF	TGTGCCAGCAGCCCCAAGCGGGAGGGCCGTATCAAGCAGTACTTC
TRBJ2-7	TRBD1	TRBV15	.	CATSSRTGLNEQYF	TGTGCCACCAGCAGTCGGACAGGTCTAAACGAGCAGTACTTC
TRBJ2-7	.	TRBV11-2	.	CASSPGLGAYEQYF	TGTGCCAGCAGCCCCGGGCTAGGGGCCTACGAGCAGTACTTC
TRBJ1-1	TRBD1	TRBV29-1	.	CSAEDPGQGARGTEAFF	TGCAGCGCTGAAGATCCGGGACAGGGGGCGCGGGGGACTGAAGCTTTCTTT
TRBJ1-5	.	TRBV27	few	CASGRGSGAQHF	TGTGCCAGCGGTCGGGGATCAGGGGCCCAGCATTTT
TRBJ1-2	TRBD1	TRBV10-3	few	CAISLGQGYGYTF	TGTGCCATCAGCTTGGGACAGGGTTATGGCTACACCTTC
TRBJ2-5	TRBD2	TRBV29-1	few	CRPGGQETQYF	TGCAGACCGGGGGGCCAAGAGACCCAGTACTTC
TRBJ2-7	.	TRBV6-1	.	CASSREGHSYEQYF	TGTGCCAGCAGTAGGGAAGGACACTCCTACGAGCAGTACTTC
TRBJ2-3	.	TRBV9	.	CASSVGGITDTQYF	TGTGCCAGCAGCGTAGGGGGCATCACAGATACGCAGTATTTT
TRBJ1-2	.	TRBV30	.	CAWTAGRGYTF	TGTGCCTGGACGGCAGGGCGAGGCTACACCTTC
TRBJ1-2	.	TRBV4-3	few	CASSRRDFFKGGYTF	TGCGCCAGCAGCCGGCGGGACTTTTTCAAAGGGGGCTACACCTTC
TRBJ1-3	.	TRBV11-2	.	CASSLTVSGNTIYF	TGTGCCAGCAGCTTGACAGTTTCTGGAAACACCATATATTTT
TRBJ1-2	.	TRBV29-1	.	CSALGVGTDYGYTF	TGCAGTGCCCTAGGCGTCGGGACTGACTATGGCTACACCTTC
TRBJ1-2	TRBD1	TRBV4-2	.	CASSPEGQGNYGYTF	TGTGCCAGCAGCCCCGAGGGACAGGGCAACTATGGCTACACCTTC
TRBJ1-1	.	TRBV7-2	.	CASSQGPLAFF	TGTGCCAGCAGCCAGGGTCCGCTCGCTTTCTTT
TRBJ2-1	TRBD2	TRBV7-9	once	CASSSLAIKDEQFF	TGTGCCAGCAGCTCACTAGCGATTAAGGATGAGCAGTTCTTC
TRBJ1-2	.	TRBV30	.	CAWTLGGYGYTF	TGTGCCTGGACTCTAGGGGGTTATGGCTACACCTTC
TRBJ2-5	.	TRBV11-2	once	CASSFGYEEETQYF	TGTGCCAGCAGCTTCGGGTACGAAGAAGAGACCCAGTACTTC
TRBJ1-5	.	TRBV30	.	CAWSGVPGQPQHF	TGTGCCTGGAGTGGAGTCCCGGGGCAGCCCCAGCATTTT